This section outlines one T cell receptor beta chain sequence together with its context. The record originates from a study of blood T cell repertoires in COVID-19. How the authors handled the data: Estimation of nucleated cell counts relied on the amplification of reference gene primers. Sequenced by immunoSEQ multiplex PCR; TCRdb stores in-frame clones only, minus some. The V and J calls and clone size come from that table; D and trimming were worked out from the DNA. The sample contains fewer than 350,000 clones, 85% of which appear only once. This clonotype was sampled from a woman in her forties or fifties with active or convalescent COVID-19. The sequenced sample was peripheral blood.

In DNA form, the CDR3 reads TGTGCCAGCAGCTTAGGCGCTCAGACTAGGGGTGAGCAGTTCTTC. Translating it yields CASSLGAQTRGEQFF. The chain is built from TRBV7-8 and TRBJ2-1, with TRBD2 as a possible D gene (6 bases). CDR3 length: 15 amino acids. The V end lost 1 base, the J end lost 9 bases, and 16 bases lay between the germline ends. Germline V gene sequence: CDR1 SGHVS, CDR2 FQNEAQ.